Sequencing of this T cell receptor (beta chain) was carried out in a study of blood T cells in healthy people across ages. A second roughly 6 to 12 cycle PCR used barcoded and J-beta primers. A single record per CDR3 protein comes from TCRdb applying MiXCR to the 5' RACE reads. The sample includes about 690,000 distinct CDR3 sequences, 40% to 45% of them seen just once. Per germline, CDR1 MDHEN and CDR2 SYDVKM. V was trimmed by 1 base and J by 6 bases, leaving 13 bases between them. The CDR3 spans 14 residues. V usage is TRBV28 and J usage is TRBJ2-7; either TRBD1 or TRBD2 may supply D (6 bases each). This TCR came from a man at least 80 years old in good health. The sample comprised blood. The CDR3 spells CASSLYEGGGEQYF. The CDR3 DNA follows: TGTGCCAGCAGTTTATACGAAGGAGGGGGCGAGCAGTACTTC.